This T cell receptor (beta chain) originates from a study of T cells in Graves' hyperthyroidism and ophthalmopathy. V dropped 4 bases and J dropped 4 bases, with 14 bases sitting between them. The CDR3 runs 14 residues. The germline gives CDR1 SGHKS, CDR2 YYEKEE (reference sequence). Researchers amplified the TCR beta CDR3 regions from RNA transcripts. The study used the HTBI primer set for a first-round RT-PCR of the TCR CDR3. TCRdb passed the multiplex PCR reads through MiXCR, listing each CDR3 protein once. Found here are 330,000 or so distinct CDR3 sequences, about a sixth of them singletons; the top ten hold roughly 15%.

The sequenced sample consisted of blood. The chain employs TRBV5-5 and TRBJ1-1; D perhaps matches TRBD1 (6 bases). The source of this sequence is a woman aged 35 to 49 with Graves' ophthalmopathy. The CDR3 bases are TGTGCCAGCAGCGCCGGTGGGGGCAGCACTGAAGCTTTCTTT. Translating it yields CASSAGGGSTEAFF.